One and the same sample provided the 28 T cell receptor beta chains below, sequenced in a study of a mutant IDH1 vaccine in newly diagnosed glioma (dated by TCRdb to the early 2020s). Preparation of the library involved the immunoSEQ multiplex PCR assay. Here the immuneACCESS table is served through TCRdb, limited to in-frame sequences with V and J called. Missing clones are a known gap in these copies; in checked studies unresolved V genes cover under half, and the rest lacks a known reason. In all, the sample holds roughly 34,000 clones, and about 56% of those were seen once. The biggest ten clones account for 11% of the sample. The intended sense of this specimen's time point label: week 5, during vaccination. Each vaccine dose was 300 ug of a 20-mer mutant IDH1 peptide in Montanide, given subcutaneously with topical imiquimod. No antigen has been identified for these receptors. Sequencing used PBMCs, obtained from a glioma patient whose treatment included an IDH1 peptide vaccine. All receptors come from a woman aged 18-29 years with glioma.

The rearrangement joins TRBV14 to TRBJ2-2, with D perhaps given as TRBD1 or TRBD2 (5 bases each). Trimming removed 4 bases at V and 3 bases at J, with 18 bases between. Germline V lookup: CDR1 SGHDN, CDR2 FVKESK. CDR3 length: 17 residues. CDR3 sequence: CASSRGVLMGDTGELFF. The CDR3 nucleotides are TGTGCCAGCAGCCGAGGGGTCCTTATGGGGGACACCGGGGAGCTGTTTTTT. Based on the CDR3 plus reference TRBV14 and TRBJ2-2, the full variable domain is EAGVTQFPSHSVIEKGQTVTLRCDPISGHDNLYWYRRVMGKEIKFLLHFVKESKQDESGMPNNRFLAERTGGTYSTLKVQPAELEDSGVYFCASSRGVLMGDTGELFFGEGSRLTVL.

This chain uses TRBV29-1 with TRBJ1-1; TRBD1 matches at 9 bases. The ends lost 6 bases at V and 2 bases at J; junction bases unmatched: 1. The length of the CDR3 is 12 residues. CDR1 is SQVTM and CDR2 is ANQGSEA in the germline V gene. The CDR3 DNA is TGCAGCGTGGGACAGGGCAACACTGAAGCTTTCTTT. This gives the protein CSVGQGNTEAFF.

V is TRBV4-2 and J is TRBJ2-5, with D tentatively TRBD1 (5 bases). The CDR3 is 14 amino acids. Deletions cut 0 bases from V and 4 bases from J, with 9 bases between. CDR1 is LGHNA, CDR2 YNFKEQ, per germline. This CDR3 reads CASSQEWTLETQYF. Here the CDR3 DNA reads TGTGCCAGCAGCCAAGAGTGGACATTAGAGACCCAGTACTTC.

V gene TRBV4-1 combines with J gene TRBJ2-6, with 11 nucleotides matching TRBD1. V was clipped by 2 bases and J by 0 bases; unmatched bases: 3. CDR1 is MGHRA, CDR2 YSYEKL, per germline. The CDR3 is 18 residues long. For the CDR3, the DNA is TGCGCCAGCAGCCAACCGGGACAGGGGGTCTCTGGGGCCAACGTCCTGACTTTC. This encodes CASSQPGQGVSGANVLTF.

The rearrangement joins TRBV5-5 to TRBJ2-7; no clear D gene. The CDR3 extends over 15 amino acids. V lost 0 bases and J lost 2, with 12 bases in between. CDR1 and CDR2 (germline): SGHKS, YYEKEE (reference sequence). CDR3 sequence: CASSLAVLPTYEQYF. CDR3 nucleotide sequence: TGTGCCAGCAGCTTGGCCGTCCTTCCTACCTACGAGCAGTACTTC.

V gene TRBV7-3 combines with J gene TRBJ2-3; 7 bases fit TRBD1. The germline gives CDR1 SGHTA, CDR2 FQGTGA. The CDR3 has 15 residues. V lost 1 base to trimming and J lost 1 base; unmatched junction nucleotides: 2. Here the CDR3 reads CASSLRQGGTDTQYF. The DNA of the CDR3 is TGTGCCAGCAGCTTAAGACAGGGAGGCACAGATACGCAGTATTTT.

The V gene is TRBV19, the J gene TRBJ1-1; the D gene is possibly TRBD1 (5 bases). The germline V gene encodes CDR1 LNHDA and CDR2 SQIVND (reference sequence). The V gene lost 3 bases and the J gene lost 4 bases, with 18 bases spanning the gap. There are 16 residues in the CDR3. CDR3 region: CASSMVPGRVGTEAFF. CDR3 nucleotides: TGTGCCAGTAGTATGGTCCCAGGGCGCGTCGGCACTGAAGCTTTCTTT.

The chain combines TRBV28 with TRBJ2-3, with D possibly TRBD2 on 6 matching bases. Per the germline V gene, CDR1 is MDHEN and CDR2 is SYDVKM. Trimming removed 3 bases at V and 4 bases at J, with 8 bases between. The CDR3 has 13 residues. CDR3 sequence reads: CASSFGGSDTQYF. The CDR3 DNA follows: TGTGCCAGCAGTTTCGGGGGTTCAGATACGCAGTATTTT.

V gene TRBV7-2 combines with J gene TRBJ2-2; no definite D call. Trimming pared 7 bases from V and 1 base from J, leaving 16 bases between. Germline loops: CDR1 SGHTA, CDR2 FQGNSA. There are 16 residues in the CDR3. CDR3 nucleotides: TGTGCCAGCACCAATGTGGCGGCTCTGAACACCGGGGAGCTGTTTTTT. This codes for CASTNVAALNTGELFF.

The V gene is TRBV30, the J gene TRBJ1-2; D is unclear. The CDR3 is made up of 11 amino acids. Trimming cost V 5 bases and J 5 bases, with 9 bases left between them. Germline V CDR1 and CDR2: GTSNPN, SVGIG (reference sequence). The CDR3 here is CAWFAGYGYTF. The CDR3 DNA is TGTGCCTGGTTTGCCGGTTATGGCTACACCTTC.

The V call is TRBV21-1, the J call TRBJ1-5; the DNA was not compared with TRBD1, the D call given in the table. TRBV21-1 is designated a pseudogene. The CDR3 has 15 residues. The CDR3 loop reads CASSKGTFVDQPQHF. CDR3 nucleotides: TGTGCCAGCAGCAAAGGGACATTTGTGGATCAGCCCCAGCATTTT.

This clone was observed a handful of times. This chain links TRBV10-3 with TRBJ2-6, with unresolved D. The ends were cut back, 3 bases at V and 9 bases at J, with 6 bases in the middle. The CDR3 is 12 residues long. CDR1 is ENHRY, CDR2 SYGVKD, per germline. The CDR3 DNA is TGTGCCATCAGTGAAGTCAGCAACGTCCTGACTTTC. Protein: CAISEVSNVLTF.

The chain uses TRBV4-1 and TRBJ1-4, with D possibly TRBD1 on 5 matching bases. The CDR3 loop spans 17 amino acids. Per the germline V gene, CDR1 is MGHRA and CDR2 is YSYEKL. Trimming shortened V by 4 bases and J by 0 bases, and 15 bases separated the two germline ends. The CDR3 reads CASSLVGTGATNEKLFF. In nucleotides, the CDR3 is TGCGCCAGCAGCCTAGTAGGGACCGGGGCAACTAATGAAAAACTGTTTTTT.

CDR3 in DNA: TGCGCCAGCAGCTTGGGATATGGGGGAGCAAGCTACGAGCAGTACTTC. Its protein is CASSLGYGGASYEQYF. The rearrangement links TRBV5-1 to TRBJ2-5; D assignment may be TRBD1 or TRBD2 (5 bases each). The DNA end favors TRBJ2-7, so the J call may be wrong. CDR3 size: 16 residues. The V gene's germline CDR1 is SGHRS and CDR2 YFSETQ.

The chain combines TRBV19 with TRBJ1-4; 7 nucleotides agree with TRBD1. The CDR3 is 15 residues long. J was trimmed by 0 bases and V by 5 bases; bases with no gene match: 3. Germline loops: CDR1 LNHDA, CDR2 SQIVND (reference sequence). CDR3 loop: CASSPGTATNEKLFF. The CDR3 DNA is TGTGCCAGTAGTCCGGGGACAGCAACTAATGAAAAACTGTTTTTT.

This chain connects TRBV13 to TRBJ1-4; no firm D call. Between the trimmed V and J ends, which lost 2 bases and 1 base, there was a span of 8 bases. Per germline, CDR1 PRHDT and CDR2 FYEKMQ (reference sequence). The CDR3 consists of 15 residues. The DNA for the CDR3 is TGTGCCAGCAGCTTAATTGCCAGAACTAATGAAAAACTGTTTTTT. Amino acid sequence: CASSLIARTNEKLFF.

This clone was recorded at least ten times. The chain is built from TRBV2 and TRBJ2-1, with 9 bases aligning to TRBD2. The CDR3 consists of 14 residues. Germline V lookup: CDR1 SNHLY, CDR2 FYNNEI. V was pared by 7 bases and J by 6 bases, with 7 bases of the junction left unmatched. The CDR3 sequence: CASIPGLAINEQFF. The CDR3 nucleotides read TGTGCCAGCATACCGGGACTAGCTATCAATGAGCAGTTCTTC.

V usage is TRBV5-1 and J usage is TRBJ2-7; TRBD1 might be the D (7 bases). This CDR3 has 14 residues. Trimming took 5 bases from V and 5 from J, leaving 17 bases between them. Germline V gene data show CDR1 as SGHRS and CDR2 as YFSETQ. CDR3 region: CASRRGDSFDEQYF. DNA of the CDR3: TGCGCCAGCAGGAGGGGGGACAGTTTTGACGAGCAGTACTTC.

This clone was recorded a few times. J is TRBJ2-2 and V is TRBV27, with no clear D. This CDR3 contains 16 residues. The V gene lost 0 bases and the J gene lost 1 base, with 9 bases spanning the gap. Germline V lookup: CDR1 MNHEY, CDR2 SMNVEV (reference sequence). CDR3 DNA: TGTGCCAGCAGTTTATCGCCGCCGGGGAACACCGGGGAGCTGTTTTTT. Its translation is CASSLSPPGNTGELFF.

This clone came up once. The CDR3 is CASSWPEGRGYGYTF. The CDR3 DNA is TGTGCCAGCAGCTGGCCCGAGGGGCGCGGCTATGGCTACACCTTC. The gene calls are TRBV28 and TRBJ1-2; perhaps TRBD1 as D (5 bases). The CDR3 has 15 residues. Germline CDR1 MDHEN, CDR2 SYDVKM. V was pared by 6 bases and J by 4 bases, with 18 bases between.

The chain uses TRBV30 and TRBJ1-1, with D hard to call. CDR1 GTSNPN and CDR2 SVGIG come from the germline V gene (reference sequence). The CDR3 consists of 13 residues. Trimming removed 3 bases from V and 0 bases from J, with 8 bases in between. CDR3 amino acids: CAWRERMNTEAFF. The CDR3 nucleotides are TGTGCCTGGAGGGAGCGTATGAACACTGAAGCTTTCTTT.

This clone was found a few times. The rearrangement uses TRBV7-9 and TRBJ1-1; the D is unclear. Germline V gene lookup returns CDR1 SEHNR and CDR2 FQNEAQ (reference sequence). With 6 bases removed from V and 0 bases from J, the gap between germline ends came to 11 bases. The CDR3 loop spans 14 amino acids. The CDR3 bases are TGTGCCAGCAGTATGGCGGAAGTGAACACTGAAGCTTTCTTT. It yields the protein CASSMAEVNTEAFF.

This clone turned up a few times. The V and J genes are TRBV19 and TRBJ2-2, with D perhaps TRBD1 (5 bases). V shed 6 bases and J shed 6 bases, with 11 bases lying between them. The CDR3 runs 13 residues. The germline CDR1 and CDR2 sequences are LNHDA and SQIVND (reference sequence). In DNA form, the CDR3 reads TGTGCCAGTAGGGCAGGGTACGCCGGGGAGCTGTTTTTT. Translation: CASRAGYAGELFF.

This clone was seen more than once but under ten times. This chain joins TRBV19 and TRBJ1-5; no definite D call. Germline values: CDR1 LNHDA, CDR2 SQIVND (reference sequence). The V gene lost 4 bases and the J gene lost 3 bases, with 7 bases spanning the gap. The CDR3 is 13 amino acids. CDR3 loop: CASSNTDNQPQHF. CDR3 coding DNA: TGTGCCAGTAGTAATACAGACAATCAGCCCCAGCATTTT.

The table lists this clone with a few counts. The chain combines TRBV21-1 with TRBJ1-4. TRBV21-1 is recorded as a pseudogene. The CDR3 totals 13 residues. Written as DNA, the CDR3 is TGTGCCCGTAAGGGCGGTGGATCAGAAAAACTGTTTTTT. The encoded protein is CARKGGGSEKLFF.

The chain combines TRBV14 with TRBJ1-2, with D possibly TRBD1 on 6 matching bases. This CDR3 spans 15 amino acids. V lost 5 bases, J lost 0 bases, and 13 bases lay in between. Per the germline V gene, CDR1 is SGHDN and CDR2 is FVKESK. The CDR3: CASSEGGRANYGYTF. As DNA, the CDR3 is TGTGCCAGCAGCGAAGGGGGTAGAGCTAACTATGGCTACACCTTC.

The genes are TRBV6-5 and TRBJ1-5; D may be TRBD1 (5 bases). V lost 6 bases, J lost 6 bases, and 18 bases lay in between. CDR1 MNHEY and CDR2 SVGAGI come from the germline V gene. The CDR3 extends over 15 amino acids. The CDR3 DNA reads TGTGCCAGCAGAGCTCCGGGACGGGTGGGTCAGCCCCAGCATTTT. It specifies CASRAPGRVGQPQHF.

The rearrangement joins TRBV18 to TRBJ1-1; a weak D match, TRBD1 (6 bases). The CDR3 has 15 amino acids. With 5 bases removed from V and 2 bases from J, the gap between germline ends came to 15 bases. Germline assignment: CDR1 KGHSH and CDR2 LQKENI. Here the CDR3 DNA reads TGTGCCAGCTCAGCCCTGGCAGGGGCTAACACTGAAGCTTTCTTT. Amino acids: CASSALAGANTEAFF.